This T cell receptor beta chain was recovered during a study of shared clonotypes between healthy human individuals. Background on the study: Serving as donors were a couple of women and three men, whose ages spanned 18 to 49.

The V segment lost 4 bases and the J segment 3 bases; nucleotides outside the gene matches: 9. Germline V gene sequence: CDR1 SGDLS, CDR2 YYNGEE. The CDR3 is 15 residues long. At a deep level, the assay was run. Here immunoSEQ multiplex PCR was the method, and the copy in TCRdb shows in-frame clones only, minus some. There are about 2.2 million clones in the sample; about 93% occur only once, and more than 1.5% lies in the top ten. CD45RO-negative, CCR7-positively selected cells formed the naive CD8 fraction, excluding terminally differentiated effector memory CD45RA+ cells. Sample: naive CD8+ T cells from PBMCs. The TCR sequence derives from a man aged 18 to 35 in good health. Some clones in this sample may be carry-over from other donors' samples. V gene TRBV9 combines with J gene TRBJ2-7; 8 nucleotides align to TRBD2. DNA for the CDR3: TGTGCCAGCAGCCCGGGGGTGGGACTAGTCTACGAGCAGTACTTC. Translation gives CASSPGVGLVYEQYF.